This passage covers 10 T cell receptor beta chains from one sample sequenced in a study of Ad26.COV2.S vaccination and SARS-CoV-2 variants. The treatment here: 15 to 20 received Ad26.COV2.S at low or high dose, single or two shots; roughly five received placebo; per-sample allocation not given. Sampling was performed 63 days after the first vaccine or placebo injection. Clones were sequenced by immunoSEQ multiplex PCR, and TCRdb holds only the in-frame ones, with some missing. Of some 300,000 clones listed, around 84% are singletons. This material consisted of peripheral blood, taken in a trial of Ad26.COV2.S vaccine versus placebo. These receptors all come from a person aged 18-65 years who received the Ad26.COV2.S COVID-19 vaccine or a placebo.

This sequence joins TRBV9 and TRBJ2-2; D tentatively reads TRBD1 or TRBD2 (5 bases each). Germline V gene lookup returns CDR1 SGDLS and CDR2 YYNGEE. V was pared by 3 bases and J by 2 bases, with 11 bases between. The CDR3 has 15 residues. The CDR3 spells CASSAGTPNTGELFF. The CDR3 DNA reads TGTGCCAGCAGCGCCGGGACCCCCAACACCGGGGAGCTGTTTTTT.

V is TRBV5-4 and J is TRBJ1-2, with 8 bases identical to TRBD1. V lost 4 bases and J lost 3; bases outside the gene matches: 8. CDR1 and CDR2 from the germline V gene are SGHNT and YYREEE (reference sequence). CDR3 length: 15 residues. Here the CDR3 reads CASSPRTGRDYGYTF. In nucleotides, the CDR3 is TGTGCCAGCAGCCCACGGACAGGGCGAGACTATGGCTACACCTTC.

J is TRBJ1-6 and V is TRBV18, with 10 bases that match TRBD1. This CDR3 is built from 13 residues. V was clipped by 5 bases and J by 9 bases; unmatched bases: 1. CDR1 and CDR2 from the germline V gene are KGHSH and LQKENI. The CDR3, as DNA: TGTGCCAGCTCAAGGGACAGGGGTTCACCCCTCCACTTT. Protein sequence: CASSRDRGSPLHF.

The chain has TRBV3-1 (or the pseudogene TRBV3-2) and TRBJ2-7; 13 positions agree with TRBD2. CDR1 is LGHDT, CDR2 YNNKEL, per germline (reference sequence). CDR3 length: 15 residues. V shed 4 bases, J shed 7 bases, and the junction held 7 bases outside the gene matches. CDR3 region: CASSPGLAGVSEQYF. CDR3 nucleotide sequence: TGTGCCAGCAGCCCAGGACTAGCGGGGGTCTCGGAGCAGTACTTC.

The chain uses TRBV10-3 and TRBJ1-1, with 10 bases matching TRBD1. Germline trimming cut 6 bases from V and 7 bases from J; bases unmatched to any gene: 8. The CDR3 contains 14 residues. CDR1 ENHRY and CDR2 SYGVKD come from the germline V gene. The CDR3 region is CAIRKGTGDYEAFF. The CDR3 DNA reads TGTGCCATCAGGAAAGGGACAGGGGACTATGAAGCTTTCTTT.

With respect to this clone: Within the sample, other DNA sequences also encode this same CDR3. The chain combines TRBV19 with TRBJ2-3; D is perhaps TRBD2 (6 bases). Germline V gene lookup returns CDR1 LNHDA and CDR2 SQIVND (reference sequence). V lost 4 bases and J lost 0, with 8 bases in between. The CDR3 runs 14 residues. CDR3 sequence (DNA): TGTGCCAGTAGTAGGGACTTCAGCACAGATACGCAGTATTTT. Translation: CASSRDFSTDTQYF.

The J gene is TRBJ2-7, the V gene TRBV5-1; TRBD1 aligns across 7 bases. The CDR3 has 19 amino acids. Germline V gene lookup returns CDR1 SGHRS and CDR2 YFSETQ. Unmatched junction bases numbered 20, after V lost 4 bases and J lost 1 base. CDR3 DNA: TGCGCCAGCAGCACGGCCGGGACAGCATTGACGGCTCGATCCTACGAGCAGTACTTC. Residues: CASSTAGTALTARSYEQYF.

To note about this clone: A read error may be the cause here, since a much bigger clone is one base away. The CDR3 DNA reads as TGTGCCAGCAGCGTAGCTGAATACAATGAGCAGTTCTTC. This codes for CASSVAEYNEQFF. The rearrangement uses TRBV9 and TRBJ2-1; no reliable D call. The CDR3 spans 13 residues. The V end was cut by 0 bases, the J end by 4 bases, with 5 bases between. CDR1 is SGDLS, CDR2 YYNGEE, per germline.

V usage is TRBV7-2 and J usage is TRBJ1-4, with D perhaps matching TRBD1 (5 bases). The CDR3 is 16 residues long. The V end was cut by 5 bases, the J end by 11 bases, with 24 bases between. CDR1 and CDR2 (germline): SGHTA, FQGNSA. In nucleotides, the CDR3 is TGTGCCAGCAGCCCCCAGGGTGGGCAGGGAGTGAGGAAACTGTTTTTT. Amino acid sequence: CASSPQGGQGVRKLFF.

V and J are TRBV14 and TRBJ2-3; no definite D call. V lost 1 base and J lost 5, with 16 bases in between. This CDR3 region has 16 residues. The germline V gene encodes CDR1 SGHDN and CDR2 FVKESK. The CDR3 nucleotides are TGTGCCAGCAGCCAAGTTTTGGCGGCAGGAAAAGATACGCAGTATTTT. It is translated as CASSQVLAAGKDTQYF.